The next 14 T cell receptor beta chains were all read from a single sample in a study. TCRdb reanalysed the RT-PCR reads using MiXCR and keeps one entry per CDR3 protein. Of approximately 720,000 distinct CDR3 sequences listed, more than 13% are singletons. The sequencing sample was made of memory CD4+ T cells from blood. These receptors were collected from a female donor in good health, serving as a healthy control.

This rearrangement joins TRBV10-3 to TRBJ2-4; no clear D. V lost 0 bases and J 5 bases, leaving 2 bases between the germline ends. Germline V CDR1 and CDR2: ENHRY, SYGVKD. The CDR3 sequence is 12 residues long. The CDR3, as DNA: TGTGCCATCAGTGAGTCCGAAAACATTCAGTACTTC. Protein sequence: CAISESENIQYF.

This sequence joins TRBV11-2 and TRBJ1-1; 7 positions match TRBD1. The length of the CDR3 is 16 residues. Germline V gene lookup returns CDR1 SGHAT and CDR2 FQNNGV. V lost 2 bases to trimming and J lost 1 base; unmatched junction nucleotides: 7. CDR3 amino acids: CASSLQAGTANTEAFF. The CDR3 DNA reads TGTGCCAGCAGCTTACAAGCCGGGACAGCGAACACTGAAGCTTTCTTT.

This chain joins TRBV20-1 and TRBJ2-5, with D perhaps matching TRBD1 (8 bases). CDR1 and CDR2 (germline): DFQATT, SNEGSKA (reference sequence). The germline V and J ends were trimmed by 5 bases and 0 bases, with 16 bases remaining between them. The CDR3 loop spans 15 amino acids. The CDR3 bases are TGCAGTGCTGGTACAGGGGGGGCCTACCAAGAGACCCAGTACTTC. Protein: CSAGTGGAYQETQYF.

The V call is TRBV30, the J call TRBJ1-2; D unresolved. This CDR3 comprises 14 residues. V lost 2 bases, J lost 4 bases, and 14 bases lay in between. Germline values: CDR1 GTSNPN, CDR2 SVGIG (reference sequence). The CDR3 nucleotides read TGTGCCTGGAGTCTGCCCGGACGGTTCTATGGCTACACCTTC. This translates into CAWSLPGRFYGYTF.

This clonotype has a count of ten or more. The rearrangement joins TRBV6-5 to TRBJ1-2; 10 positions agree with TRBD1. CDR3 size: 15 residues. V was pared by 5 bases and J by 4 bases, with 7 bases of the junction left unmatched. Germline V gene lookup returns CDR1 MNHEY and CDR2 SVGAGI. The CDR3 reads CASSPTTGGGYGYTF. The CDR3 DNA reads TGTGCCAGCAGTCCAACGACAGGGGGCGGCTATGGCTACACCTTC.

The table lists this clonotype with many counts. V is TRBV6-5 and J is TRBJ2-7, with a weak D call TRBD1 (5 bases). Trimming stripped 5 bases from V and 5 bases from J, with 10 bases between. Looked up from germline, CDR1 is MNHEY and CDR2 is SVGAGI. This CDR3 is 12 amino acids long. CDR3 sequence reads: CASSGQGHEQYF. As DNA, the CDR3 is TGTGCCAGCAGTGGGCAGGGCCACGAGCAGTACTTC.

The chain is built from TRBV5-8 and TRBJ2-1; 8 bases agree with TRBD2. The V gene's germline CDR1 is SGHTS and CDR2 YDEGEE. CDR3 length equals 14 residues. V gave up 2 bases and J gave up 7 bases; unmatched junction bases: 5. The CDR3 DNA is TGTGCCAGCAGCTTTCGGGGGGGAGCGAATGAGCAGTTCTTC. This codes for CASSFRGGANEQFF.

This clonotype turned up a few times. This chain links TRBV6-2 or TRBV6-3 with TRBJ1-2; D unclear. Germline assignment: CDR1 MNHEY and CDR2 SVGEGT. This CDR3 is built from 13 residues. Trimming stripped 0 bases from V and 4 bases from J, with 6 bases between. CDR3 coding DNA: TGTGCCAGCAGTTACTCGGGCATCTATGGCTACACCTTC. The encoded protein is CASSYSGIYGYTF.

DNA for the CDR3: TGTGCCAGCAGTTTAGAGGGCAGGGGAGGCGAGCAGTACTTC. Protein sequence: CASSLEGRGGEQYF. V gene TRBV12-3 or TRBV12-4 combines with J gene TRBJ2-7; D is possibly TRBD1 or TRBD2 (6 bases each). V lost 1 base and J 6 bases, leaving 13 bases between the germline ends. The CDR3 is made up of 14 amino acids.

This clonotype was seen many times. The chain links TRBV29-1 to TRBJ2-5, with D uncertain. Germline V gene lookup returns CDR1 SQVTM and CDR2 ANQGSEA. V lost 7 bases and J lost 5, with 11 bases in between. The CDR3 has 11 residues. The CDR3, as DNA: TGCAGCGATAGGCTAGGGGAGACCCAGTACTTC. Translated: CSDRLGETQYF. The full variable domain, in which reference TRBV29-1 and TRBJ2-5 provide the parts outside the CDR3, is SAVISQKPSRDICQRGTSLTIQCQVDSQVTMMFWYRQQPGQSLTLIATANQGSEATYESGFVIDKFPISRPNLTFSTLTVSNMSPEDSSIYLCSDRLGETQYFGPGTRLLVL.

This clonotype turned up a few times. The chain combines TRBV7-9 with TRBJ1-4; tentative D call: TRBD1 (5 bases). This CDR3 spans 12 amino acids. V was cut by 9 bases and J by 7 bases, with 12 bases left in between. Germline CDR1 and CDR2: SEHNR and FQNEAQ (reference sequence). The CDR3: CASQGLSEKLFF. As DNA, the CDR3 is TGTGCCAGTCAGGGTCTGTCTGAAAAACTGTTTTTT. Together with reference TRBV7-9 and TRBJ1-4, the CDR3 gives the full variable domain: DTGVSQNPRHKITKRGQNVTFRCDPISEHNRLYWYRQTLGQGPEFLTYFQNEAQLEKSRLLSDRFSAERPKGSFSTLEIQRTEQGDSAMYLCASQGLSEKLFFGSGTQLSVL.

The CDR3 region has the DNA TGCGCCAGCAGCAAGGGAGGAGGTCCGGGAGTCTCTGGAAACACCATATATTTT. It translates to CASSKGGGPGVSGNTIYF. This chain joins TRBV4-1 and TRBJ1-3; D gene unclear. Germline V gene data show CDR1 as MGHRA and CDR2 as YSYEKL. With 5 bases removed from V and 0 bases from J, the gap between germline ends came to 20 bases. The CDR3 has 18 residues.

In this sample, this clonotype turned up a few times. The chain recombines TRBV6-5 with TRBJ1-5; a weak D match, TRBD1 (5 bases). There are 12 residues in the CDR3. Germline CDR1 is MNHEY and CDR2 is SVGAGI. V lost 8 bases and J 11 bases, leaving 16 bases between the germline ends. The CDR3 spells CASGTGWESQHF. CDR3 nucleotides: TGTGCCAGCGGGACGGGGTGGGAGTCCCAGCATTTT.

V and J are TRBV20-1 and TRBJ2-1, with 9 bases matching TRBD2. This CDR3 is built from 18 residues. Germline lookup yields CDR1 DFQATT and CDR2 SNEGSKA (reference sequence). Trimming removed 0 bases from V and 3 bases from J; junction bases left unmatched: 12. CDR3 nucleotide sequence: TGCAGTGCTAGAGATACCCCCCCTAGCGGGGCCATCTACAATGAGCAGTTCTTC. It codes for CSARDTPPSGAIYNEQFF.